This T cell receptor (beta chain) is drawn from a study of CD8 T cells in ankylosing spondylitis (dated by TCRdb to 2016 to 2017). About the study as a whole: To find TCR variants linked to disease, the study profiled T cell receptor beta repertoires in ankylosing spondylitis patients and healthy donors. The whole study cohort included some 100 healthy donors and some 27 ankylosing spondylitis patients. Samples of peripheral blood were taken, and for ankylosing spondylitis patients, synovial fluid was collected as well.

This clonotype has a handful of counts. There is no known antigen for this receptor. Per-nucleotide qualities are absent, and no much larger clonotype sits a single base away. TCRdb shows the sequencer as Illumina HiSeq 2500. Quantitative 5'-RACE with molecular barcodes was the method used to prepare the TCR beta libraries. The study's own analysis went as follows. To identify disease-linked TCR variants, a new computational method was used, one built on a probabilistic model of VDJ rearrangement. TCRdb itself trimmed the public reads at Q25 with fastp, ran MiXCR and retained productive beta chains. One record per CDR3 amino acid sequence lists the most common genes and DNA. V and J calls and clone size were set by TCRdb, not the authors. In all, the sample holds 250,000 or so distinct CDR3 sequences, and about 10% of those were seen once. The ten largest clones take up about 2.5% of the sample. Inclusive of the bounding cysteine and phenylalanine, the CDR3 is 18 residues long. Only the CDR3 DNA is retained, 54 bases long and in frame from the first base. CDR1 and CDR2, looked up from the germline V gene (reference sequence), are WNHNN and SYGVQD. Trimming removed 1 base from V and 7 bases from J; the gene matches leave 13 bases unexplained.

Here is what the overall study found, with its caveats: Some of the motif variants had been reported before in the synovial fluid and blood of reactive arthritis patients, a finding that suggests common disease-initiation mechanisms. In peripheral blood, the disease-linked clones were found at relatively low frequencies and had a CD8+ phenotype. Blood from ankylosing spondylitis patients appeared to be characterized by a TCR beta motif made up of several highly homologous amino acid variants. Significant enrichment of the disease-linked clones was reported in matched synovial fluid samples from ankylosing spondylitis patients.

The V and J segments used are TRBV10-1 and TRBJ2-2; 9 central nucleotides agree with TRBD2. The specimen was blood, either unsorted or a sorted T cell fraction (not recorded which). This receptor was identified in a male donor with ankylosing spondylitis or in good health (not recorded which). CDR3 loop: CASSEFIDGTSFFGELFF. In nucleotide form, the sequence is TGCGCCAGCAGTGAGTTCATCGACGGGACTAGCTTTTTCGGGGAGCTGTTTTTT.